The rows below give T cell receptor beta chains drawn from one sample of a study of cytomegalovirus exposure and HLA in healthy donors. The assay was immunoSEQ multiplex PCR, and TCRdb's table has in-frame clones only and misses some. The table has about 160,000 clones, about 81% seen once. Sample: PBMCs. These receptors were collected from a girl aged 2 to 10 in good health and CMV-seropositive. The CDR3 runs from the conserved cysteine through the conserved F or W.

TRBJ1-5 TRBV30 14 CAWSRGFSGQPQHF
TRBJ2-1 TRBV4-2 16 CASSQEAGGYYNEQFF
TRBJ2-1 TRBV5-1 15 CASSLVGGSPNEQFF
TRBJ1-4 TRBV18 13 CASPDMNSEKLFF
TRBJ1-4 TRBV4-1 16 CASSQAARATNEKLFF
TRBJ2-1 TRBV10-1 14 CASSEGQAYNEQFF
TRBJ2-3 TRBV19 14 CASSIERAIDTQYF
TRBJ1-1 TRBV5-1 11 CASSFGGEAFF
TRBJ2-1 TRBV18 16 CASSPPEREVYNEQFF
TRBJ2-7 TRBV6-1 15 CASSEGQGSSYEQYF
TRBJ2-2 TRBV6-4 13 CASSDRSTGELFF
TRBJ2-5 TRBV6-4 16 CARGWGLDGAEETQYF
TRBJ2-7 TRBV10-2 15 CASSALAGDSYEQYF
TRBJ1-2 TRBV30 12 CAWSVPGYGYTF
TRBJ1-3 TRBV4-1 15 CASSPARGLRNTIYF
TRBJ2-1 TRBV5-1 15 CASRLADSSYNEQFF
TRBJ2-4 TRBV28 17 CASSFWGGGETKNIQYF
TRBJ1-1 TRBV6-5 12 CASSNGQGRAFF
TRBJ1-3 TRBV5-4 16 CASSSSRGESGNTIYF
TRBJ1-2 TRBV25-1 12 CASSDNFYGYTF
TRBJ1-5 TRBV19 15 CASSIGTGSNQPQHF
TRBJ1-1 TRBV4-1 15 CASSQGPTGVTEAFF
TRBJ2-1 TRBV28 12 CASCRGLNEQFF
TRBJ2-5 TRBV29-1 12 CSGMGQSQTQYF
TRBJ2-1 TRBV18 15 CASSPGGSSYNEQFF
TRBJ1-4 TRBV4-1 15 CASSHPGTANEKLFF
TRBJ2-3 TRBV18 15 CASSPDRGATDTQYF
TRBJ1-5 TRBV5-1 15 CASSLFAGGWQPQHF
TRBJ2-5 TRBV12-5 15 CASGSGTSDYETQYF
TRBJ2-1 TRBV19 15 CASSITGGTYNEQFF
TRBJ2-1 TRBV7-9 17 CASSPPVGTSGANEQFF
TRBJ1-4 TRBV30 14 CAWSETATNEKLFF
TRBJ2-7 TRBV11-1 14 CASSLLAGEFEQYF
TRBJ1-1 TRBV4-1 14 CASSQHQGKSEAFF
TRBJ1-5 TRBV10-3 13 CAISGRTDQPQHF
TRBJ2-5 TRBV6-1 12 CAIRQGLETQYF
TRBJ1-1 TRBV30 15 CAWSETFTGGTEAFF
TRBJ1-4 TRBV30 12 CAWSVRDRVLFF
TRBJ2-5 TRBV29-1 11 CSVEGAETQYF
TRBJ2-7 TRBV16 14 CASSPGQGTYEQYF
TRBJ2-5 TRBV18 16 CASSPDYKGSGETQYF